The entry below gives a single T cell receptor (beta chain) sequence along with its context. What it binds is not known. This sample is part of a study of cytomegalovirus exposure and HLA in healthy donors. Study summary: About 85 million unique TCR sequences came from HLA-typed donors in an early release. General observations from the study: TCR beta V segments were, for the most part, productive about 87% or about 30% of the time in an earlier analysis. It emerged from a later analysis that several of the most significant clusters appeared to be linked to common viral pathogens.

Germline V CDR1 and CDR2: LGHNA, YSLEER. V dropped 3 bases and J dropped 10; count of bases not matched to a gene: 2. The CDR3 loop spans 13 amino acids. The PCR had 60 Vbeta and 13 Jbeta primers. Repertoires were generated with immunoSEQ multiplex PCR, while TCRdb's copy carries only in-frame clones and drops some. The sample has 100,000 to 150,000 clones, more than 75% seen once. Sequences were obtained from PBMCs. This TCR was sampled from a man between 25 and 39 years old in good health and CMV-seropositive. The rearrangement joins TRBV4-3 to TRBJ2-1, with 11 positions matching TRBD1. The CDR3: CASSQDRGREQFF. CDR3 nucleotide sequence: TGCGCCAGCAGCCAGGACAGGGGGCGGGAGCAGTTCTTC.